This T cell receptor beta chain was sequenced during a study of T cells after yellow fever vaccination. Template-switching 5'RACE yielded the TCR cDNA; a universal primer site and UMIs were added in the process. Using its own MiXCR run on the 5' RACE reads, TCRdb lists one record per CDR3 protein. The sample shows approximately 510,000 distinct CDR3 sequences, roughly 22% of them seen only once. The CDR3 extends over 15 amino acids. The germline CDR1 and CDR2 sequences are SEHNR and FQNEAQ (reference sequence). V lost 5 bases, J lost 0 bases, and 12 bases lay in between. This TCR was sampled from a man aged 18 to 30 who received the YFV17D yellow fever vaccine. The chain has TRBV7-9 and TRBJ2-3, with TRBD1 as a possible D gene (5 bases). The sample consisted of PBMCs, taken about 20 days after the first yellow fever vaccination. The CDR3 nucleotides read TGTGCCAGCAGCCCAGGGTTCGTGAGCACAGATACGCAGTATTTT. Translating it yields CASSPGFVSTDTQYF.